The T cell receptor beta chain under discussion was sequenced for a study of CD8 T cells in ankylosing spondylitis. Study-wide findings and caveats: Reports say disease-linked clones showed up significantly more in matched ankylosing spondylitis synovial fluid.

This clonotype was seen repeatedly, ten times or more. The antigen remains undetermined. 5'-RACE, quantitative and with molecular barcodes, yielded the TCR beta libraries. TCRdb processed the 5' RACE reads anew with MiXCR; each CDR3 protein has one entry. Of hundreds of thousands of distinct CDR3 sequences listed, roughly 20% are singletons. The CDR3 has 16 residues. Germline V gives CDR1 KGHDR, CDR2 SFDVKD. V was pared by 4 bases and J by 1 base, with 14 bases between. The V gene is TRBV24-1, the J gene TRBJ2-3, with D possibly matching TRBD1 (5 bases). The sequenced sample was blood, either unsorted or a sorted T cell fraction (not recorded which). The clonotype originates from a male donor with ankylosing spondylitis or in good health (not recorded which). DNA for the CDR3: TGTGCCACCAGTGACCCCGACAGTCTGGGCACAGATACGCAGTATTTT. Its translation: CATSDPDSLGTDTQYF.